This T cell receptor beta chain is drawn from a study of shared clonotypes between healthy human individuals. The naive CD8 population came from CD45RO-negative cells selected for CCR7, without terminally differentiated effector memory CD45RA+ cells. TCRdb's table, derived via immunoSEQ multiplex PCR, lists solely in-frame clones and lacks some. This table holds around 1.9 million clones, approximately 92% found once. Germline V lookup: CDR1 LNHDA, CDR2 SQIVND (reference sequence). The CDR3 has 14 residues. The V and J ends lost 4 bases and 3 bases respectively, with 12 bases between them. V usage is TRBV19 and J usage is TRBJ1-1; a weak D match, TRBD1 (5 bases). Sequencing used naive CD8+ T cells from PBMCs. This clonotype was obtained from a man younger than 35 in good health. Some clones in this sample may be carry-over from other donors' samples. CDR3 protein: CASSTDGGDTEAFF. CDR3 DNA sequence: TGTGCCAGTAGTACGGACGGAGGGGACACTGAAGCTTTCTTT.